The next 25 T cell receptor beta chains were all read from a single sample in a study of blood T cell repertoires in COVID-19 (dated by TCRdb to 2020 to 2021). To prepare the library, the immunoSEQ multiplex PCR assay was applied. The source is immuneACCESS, and TCRdb retained only in-frame sequences with V and J called. Part of the clones is not carried over; for the studies checked, unresolved V genes explain less than half of this, and the remainder is unexplained. Counted in this sample were fewer than 200,000 clones; under 90% of them appeared once. The top ten constitute about a sixth of the sample. Material for sequencing was PBMCs or T cells enriched from blood (not recorded which). Receptor source: a man between 60 and 75 years old who had recovered from COVID-19.

This clone was found once. CDR3 in amino acids: CASRGQGNSGYTF. The CDR3, as DNA: TGTGCCAGTAGAGGCCAGGGCAATTCTGGCTACACCTTC. The chain has TRBV19 and TRBJ1-2; D might be TRBD1 (5 bases). Looked up from germline, CDR1 is LNHDA and CDR2 is SQIVND (reference sequence). This CDR3 has 13 amino acids. Between the trimmed V and J ends, which lost 6 bases and 7 bases, there was a span of 15 bases.

V usage is TRBV14 and J usage is TRBJ1-2; possibly TRBD1 for D (6 bases). CDR1 and CDR2 (germline): SGHDN, FVKESK. The CDR3 has 15 amino acids. Trimming cost V 4 bases and J 2 bases, with 14 bases left between them. The CDR3 DNA is TGTGCCAGCAGCCCAGATCACAGGGACAACTATGGCTACACCTTC. This sequence encodes CASSPDHRDNYGYTF.

J is TRBJ2-6 and V is TRBV3-1 (or the pseudogene TRBV3-2); no clear D gene. Trimming cost V 0 bases and J 5 bases, with 11 bases left between them. This CDR3 has 16 residues. Germline CDR1 is LGHDT and CDR2 is YNNKEL (reference sequence). Written as DNA, the CDR3 is TGTGCCAGCAGCCAAGAGATAAGCTTGCGGGCCAACGTCCTGACTTTC. Amino acid sequence: CASSQEISLRANVLTF.

The chain joins TRBV6-1 to TRBJ2-7, with 8 bases matching TRBD1. This CDR3 contains 18 residues. V was pared by 4 bases and J by 6 bases, with 20 bases of the junction left unmatched. Germline CDR1 MNHNS, CDR2 SASEGT. The CDR3 DNA sequence: TGTGCCAGCAGTGGTTCGGAATCTTCCCCCCAGGGGGCAGGCGAGCAGTACTTC. It codes for CASSGSESSPQGAGEQYF.

The J gene is TRBJ2-2, the V gene TRBV7-2; D not resolved. This CDR3 contains 15 residues. V was clipped by 2 bases and J by 4 bases, with 11 bases between them. Germline-derived CDR1 and CDR2 are SGHTA and FQGNSA. CDR3 bases: TGTGCCAGCAGCTTACGATCCCAGCGCACCGGGGAGCTGTTTTTT. This codes for CASSLRSQRTGELFF.

This chain uses TRBV7-6 with TRBJ2-7, with D perhaps TRBD2 (6 bases). The V end lost 1 base, the J end lost 2 bases, and 12 bases lay between the germline ends. The CDR3 runs to 15 residues. Germline assignment: CDR1 SGHVS and CDR2 FNYEAQ. CDR3 sequence reads: CASSLDGDSTYEQYF. CDR3 bases: TGTGCCAGCAGCTTAGATGGGGACTCAACCTACGAGCAGTACTTC.

This chain connects TRBV6-1 to TRBJ2-3, with 10 bases lining up with TRBD2. With 0 bases clipped from V and 2 bases from J, the junction kept 5 bases outside the gene matches. The CDR3 length is 17 residues. Germline values: CDR1 MNHNS, CDR2 SASEGT. Here the CDR3 DNA reads TGTGCCAGCAGTGAAGCCCTAGCGGGGGCCCTCACAGATACGCAGTATTTT. It codes for CASSEALAGALTDTQYF.

The V gene is TRBV5-4, the J gene TRBJ2-1; D is ambiguous. Germline values: CDR1 SGHNT, CDR2 YYREEE (reference sequence). The V end was cut by 7 bases, the J end by 0 bases, with 23 bases between. The CDR3 is 18 amino acids. The CDR3 sequence: CASARGGAMKSSYNEQFF. CDR3 in DNA: TGTGCCAGCGCGAGAGGTGGTGCTATGAAGAGCTCCTACAATGAGCAGTTCTTC.

The chain has TRBV28 and TRBJ2-7, with D perhaps matching TRBD1 (6 bases). CDR3 size: 11 residues. The germline V gene has CDR1 MDHEN and CDR2 SYDVKM. The ends were cut back, 6 bases at V and 4 bases at J, with 7 bases in the middle. Here the CDR3 reads CASRGAYEQYF. In DNA form, the CDR3 reads TGTGCCAGCAGGGGGGCTTACGAGCAGTACTTC.

About this clone itself: Compared with germline, one end of the junction differs, possibly owing to a read error. This chain links TRBV7-3 with TRBJ1-3; the D gene is possibly TRBD1 (5 bases). Germline V gives CDR1 SGHTA, CDR2 FQGTGA. This CDR3 is 16 amino acids long. CDR3 DNA sequence: TGTGCCAGCAGCTTAACGACTGGGACTGCCGGAAACCCCATATATTTT. Translating gives CASSLTTGTAGNPIYF.

The V gene is TRBV5-1, the J gene TRBJ1-2, with D perhaps matching TRBD1 (6 bases). CDR1 is SGHRS, CDR2 YFSETQ, per germline. Trimming stripped 0 bases from V and 2 bases from J, with 8 bases between. The CDR3 runs to 14 residues. The CDR3: CASSLGQGNYGYTF. As DNA, the CDR3 is TGCGCCAGCAGCTTGGGGCAGGGGAACTATGGCTACACCTTC.

The rearrangement uses TRBV15 and TRBJ2-4; 8 positions match TRBD1. The CDR3 sequence is 17 residues long. Per the germline V gene, CDR1 is LNHNV and CDR2 is YYDKDF (reference sequence). V was pared by 2 bases and J by 5 bases, with 11 bases of the junction left unmatched. The CDR3 coding sequence is TGTGCCACCAGCAGACTGAGTATTCGGGACAGGCAAAACATTCAGTACTTC. Its translation: CATSRLSIRDRQNIQYF. Using reference TRBV15 and TRBJ2-4 for the parts outside the CDR3, the full variable domain is DAMVIQNPRYQVTQFGKPVTLSCSQTLNHNVMYWYQQKSSQAPKLLFHYYDKDFNNEADTPDNFQSRRPNTSFCFLDIRSPGLGDTAMYLCATSRLSIRDRQNIQYFGAGTRLSVL.

The table lists this clone with a few counts. The chain employs TRBV7-9 and TRBJ2-1; no firm D call. Trimming pared 7 bases from V and 4 bases from J, leaving 11 bases between. CDR1 SEHNR and CDR2 FQNEAQ come from the germline V gene (reference sequence). This CDR3 contains 13 residues. Here the CDR3 reads CASTPKEYNEQFF. CDR3 DNA sequence: TGTGCCAGCACCCCAAAGGAGTACAATGAGCAGTTCTTC.

J is TRBJ1-2 and V is TRBV29-1; TRBD1 matches 9 bases. The ends lost 8 bases at V and 7 bases at J; junction bases unmatched: 26. Germline values: CDR1 SQVTM, CDR2 ANQGSEA. The CDR3 runs to 18 residues. The CDR3 sequence is CSPVLFSGTGHSQTGYTF. The CDR3 DNA reads TGCAGCCCGGTTTTGTTTTCCGGGACAGGGCACAGTCAAACTGGCTACACCTTC.

The chain couples TRBV10-3 to TRBJ2-7; 11 positions agree with TRBD1. CDR3 length: 15 amino acids. Germline-derived CDR1 and CDR2 are ENHRY and SYGVKD. J lost 4 bases, V lost 9 bases, and 11 bases had no gene match. In DNA form, the CDR3 reads TGTGCCATAGGACAGGGGGCGAGGACAACTTACGAGCAGTACTTC. Protein product: CAIGQGARTTYEQYF.

This sequence joins TRBV12-3 or TRBV12-4 and TRBJ1-2; TRBD1 might be the D (6 bases). The V end was cut by 8 bases, the J end by 3 bases, with 10 bases between. CDR3 length equals 12 residues. CDR3 in DNA: TGTGCCAGCGGAACAGGGTACTATGGCTACACCTTC. It translates to CASGTGYYGYTF.

The chain couples TRBV7-8 to TRBJ2-2; D not resolved. CDR1 and CDR2 (germline): SGHVS, FQNEAQ. Trimming pared 5 bases from V and 4 bases from J, leaving 11 bases between. This CDR3 contains 14 residues. The DNA of the CDR3 is TGTGCCAGCAGCCTCTTACAGAGCACCGGGGAGCTGTTTTTT. The encoded protein is CASSLLQSTGELFF.

The rearrangement uses TRBV7-2 and TRBJ2-1; D unresolved. The CDR3 runs to 15 residues. Trimming pared 3 bases from V and 8 bases from J, leaving 17 bases between. The germline gives CDR1 SGHTA, CDR2 FQGNSA. The chain's CDR3 is CASSLVVLPSDEQFF. In DNA, the CDR3 is TGTGCCAGCAGCTTGGTAGTACTCCCGAGCGATGAGCAGTTCTTC.

The table lists this clone with a few counts. The CDR3 nucleotides read TGTGCCAGCAGCCCGACAGGGGTCTCCTACGAGCAGTACTTC. This gives the protein CASSPTGVSYEQYF. V gene TRBV2 combines with J gene TRBJ2-7; 8 bases map to TRBD1. CDR1 is SNHLY, CDR2 FYNNEI, per germline. CDR3 length equals 14 residues. V was clipped by 6 bases and J by 0 bases; unmatched bases: 4.

J is TRBJ1-6 and V is TRBV19, with 11 bases matching TRBD1. The V gene's germline CDR1 is LNHDA and CDR2 SQIVND (reference sequence). This CDR3 is 14 amino acids long. Trimming at V came to 7 bases and at J to 9 bases, leaving 5 bases not matched to a gene. The CDR3 here is CASTEGQGGSPLHF. The CDR3 nucleotides read TGTGCCAGTACCGAGGGACAGGGGGGTTCACCCCTCCACTTT.

This chain connects TRBV3-1 (or the pseudogene TRBV3-2) to TRBJ2-1; 10 bases map to TRBD1. The CDR3 is 17 residues long. Germline loops: CDR1 LGHDT, CDR2 YNNKEL (reference sequence). V shed 0 bases and J 3 bases; nucleotides not matched to a gene: 5. The CDR3 region has the DNA TGTGCCAGCAGCCAAGATCAAGACAGGGGGCTCTACAATGAGCAGTTCTTC. Protein product: CASSQDQDRGLYNEQFF.

The rearrangement uses TRBV7-9 and TRBJ2-2; a possible D gene is TRBD1 (6 bases). The CDR3 runs 15 residues. Germline V gives CDR1 SEHNR, CDR2 FQNEAQ (reference sequence). Trimming took 1 base from V and 0 from J, leaving 6 bases between them. This CDR3 is CASSLGDTNTGELFF. The CDR3 DNA follows: TGTGCCAGCAGCTTAGGGGACACGAACACCGGGGAGCTGTTTTTT. Drawing the rest from reference TRBV7-9 and TRBJ2-2, the complete variable domain is DTGVSQNPRHKITKRGQNVTFRCDPISEHNRLYWYRQTLGQGPEFLTYFQNEAQLEKSRLLSDRFSAERPKGSFSTLEIQRTEQGDSAMYLCASSLGDTNTGELFFGEGSRLTVL.

The chain recombines TRBV19 with TRBJ1-4, with D possibly TRBD1 on 6 matching bases. Germline V lookup: CDR1 LNHDA, CDR2 SQIVND (reference sequence). This CDR3 comprises 15 residues. V dropped 3 bases and J dropped 7 bases, with 15 bases sitting between them. Here the CDR3 reads CASSITGIVLEKLFF. The CDR3 region has the DNA TGTGCCAGTAGTATTACAGGGATAGTCCTTGAAAAACTGTTTTTT.

V is TRBV3-1 (or the pseudogene TRBV3-2) and J is TRBJ1-6; 9 bases are a match to TRBD1. The CDR3 has 14 residues. V lost 6 bases, J lost 9 bases, and 6 bases stayed unmatched. CDR1 and CDR2 from the germline V gene are LGHDT and YNNKEL (reference sequence). CDR3: CASRDRDRVSPLHF. The CDR3 nucleotides are TGTGCCAGCAGGGACCGGGACAGGGTTTCACCCCTCCACTTT.

The V and J genes are TRBV9 and TRBJ1-5; TRBD1 might be the D (5 bases). Germline V CDR1 and CDR2: SGDLS, YYNGEE. Trimming cost V 0 bases and J 4 bases, with 8 bases left between them. The CDR3 runs to 14 residues. The CDR3 DNA is TGTGCCAGCAGCGTAGCAGGGATGAATCAGCCCCAGCATTTT. Protein sequence: CASSVAGMNQPQHF. The variable domain in full, with the rest retrieved from reference TRBV9 and TRBJ1-5, is DSGVTQTPKHLITATGQRVTLRCSPRSGDLSVYWYQQSLDQGLQFLIQYYNGEERAKGNILERFSAQQFPDLHSELNLSSLELGDSALYFCASSVAGMNQPQHFGDGTRLSIL.